The 28 T cell receptor beta chains below all came from one sample that was sequenced in a study of beta chain features in type 1 diabetes. Their antigens are not known. Study findings and constraints: Shortening of TCRB CDR3s, moderate but significant, appeared in all four CD4+ subsets of Type 1 diabetes patients.

All of the isolated RNA was reverse transcribed, so expressed TCRB transcripts were sequenced. TCRdb's table, derived via immunoSEQ multiplex PCR, lists solely in-frame clones and lacks some. The profile shows around 310,000 clones, about 13% of them singletons. Sequencing was performed on naive CD4+ T cells from blood. The receptors here all came from a woman aged 18-29 years with type 1 diabetes.

The CDR3 bases are TGTGCCAGCAGTGTCGGTCGGCAGGGGGTTGGGACCCAGTACTTC. It translates to CASSVGRQGVGTQYF. This chain connects TRBV2 to TRBJ2-5, with 7 positions matching TRBD1. V dropped 4 bases and J dropped 7; count of bases not matched to a gene: 12. Germline values: CDR1 SNHLY, CDR2 FYNNEI. The CDR3 has 15 amino acids.

The chain uses TRBV29-1 and TRBJ1-1, with 7 bases matching TRBD1. Germline CDR1 SQVTM, CDR2 ANQGSEA. V dropped 1 base and J dropped 0; count of bases not matched to a gene: 11. CDR3 length equals 17 residues. The CDR3 loop reads CSVEGLRGWEMNTEAFF. The CDR3 nucleotides are TGCAGCGTTGAAGGTCTCAGGGGGTGGGAGATGAACACTGAAGCTTTCTTT.

CDR3: CASSHRGLAGANTGELFF. CDR3 in DNA: TGCGCCAGCAGCCACAGAGGACTAGCGGGAGCTAACACCGGGGAGCTGTTTTTT. The V call is TRBV4-1, the J call TRBJ2-2, with 13 positions matching TRBD2. Germline CDR1 and CDR2: MGHRA and YSYEKL. This CDR3 spans 18 amino acids. Trimming cost V 3 bases and J 2 bases; bases outside gene matches: 6.

The rearrangement links TRBV18 to TRBJ2-7, with 7 positions matching TRBD1. Trimming took 5 bases from V and 2 from J; bases not matched to a gene: 3. This CDR3 comprises 13 residues. Germline assignment: CDR1 KGHSH and CDR2 LQKENI. This CDR3 is CASSSQGAYEQYF. The CDR3 region has the DNA TGTGCCAGCTCATCTCAGGGGGCCTACGAGCAGTACTTC.

This clone was counted a few times. The CDR3 bases are TGCGCCAGCAGCTTGGGATTCACTAGCGGGGGGCAAGAGACCCAGTACTTC. Amino acids: CASSLGFTSGGQETQYF. The chain employs TRBV5-1 and TRBJ2-5, with 12 nucleotides matching TRBD2. Per the germline V gene, CDR1 is SGHRS and CDR2 is YFSETQ. J gave up 2 bases and V 0 bases, and 5 bases lay outside the gene matches. The CDR3 spans 17 residues. The full variable domain, rest sourced from reference TRBV5-1 and TRBJ2-5, is KAGVTQTPRYLIKTRGQQVTLSCSPISGHRSVSWYQQTPGQGLQFLFEYFSETQRNKGNFPGRFSGRQFSNSRSEMNVSTLELGDSALYLCASSLGFTSGGQETQYFGPGTRLLVL.

The chain couples TRBV18 to TRBJ2-1; possibly TRBD1 for D (6 bases). CDR3 length: 17 amino acids. V gave up 3 bases and J gave up 4 bases, with 19 bases separating them. Germline V gene lookup returns CDR1 KGHSH and CDR2 LQKENI. This CDR3 reads CASSPRPGHSGYNEQFF. The CDR3 nucleotides read TGTGCCAGCTCACCGAGGCCGGGACACTCTGGGTACAATGAGCAGTTCTTC.

V gene TRBV28 combines with J gene TRBJ2-7; 10 positions agree with TRBD2. CDR3 length equals 14 residues. With V trimmed by 6 bases and J by 1 base, 3 bases remained unmatched. Looked up from germline, CDR1 is MDHEN and CDR2 is SYDVKM. The CDR3 nucleotides read TGTGCCAGCAGGTCACTAGCGGGGTCCTACGAGCAGTACTTC. It yields the protein CASRSLAGSYEQYF.

The chain joins TRBV19 to TRBJ1-5; D not certain. Trimming stripped 11 bases from V and 9 bases from J, with 14 bases between. The germline CDR1 and CDR2 sequences are LNHDA and SQIVND (reference sequence). The CDR3 consists of 11 residues. The CDR3 DNA is TGTGCCGGAGGCCTGCGGACGCCCCAGCATTTT. Translation: CAGGLRTPQHF.

In this sample, this clone turned up a few times. The V gene is TRBV5-4, the J gene TRBJ2-7; 10 nucleotides align to TRBD1. V lost 4 bases, J lost 1 base, and 5 bases stayed unmatched. This CDR3 is 15 amino acids long. CDR1 is SGHNT and CDR2 is YYREEE in the germline V gene (reference sequence). This CDR3 is CASSQGTGVSYEQYF. As DNA, the CDR3 is TGTGCCAGCAGCCAGGGGACAGGGGTTTCCTACGAGCAGTACTTC.

This chain uses TRBV5-1 with TRBJ2-7, with D maybe TRBD2 (6 bases). Germline V lookup: CDR1 SGHRS, CDR2 YFSETQ. The CDR3 length is 15 residues. Trimming removed 0 bases at V and 5 bases at J, with 15 bases between. This CDR3 reads CASSLGLGMINEQYV. CDR3 sequence (DNA): TGCGCCAGCAGCTTGGGACTAGGGATGATCAACGAGCAGTACGTC.

This chain joins TRBV6-6 and TRBJ2-1; no clear D gene. CDR3 length equals 14 residues. Trimming stripped 10 bases from V and 8 bases from J, with 21 bases between. The germline gives CDR1 MNHNY, CDR2 SVGAGI (reference sequence). CDR3 residues: CATALSTTADEQFF. CDR3 bases: TGTGCCACAGCCCTGTCCACCACGGCGGATGAGCAGTTCTTC.

This clone was counted a few times. V usage is TRBV29-1 and J usage is TRBJ1-1, with TRBD1 identical over 8 bases. Germline V lookup: CDR1 SQVTM, CDR2 ANQGSEA. The V gene end was trimmed by 6 bases and the J gene end by 1 base; junction bases not matched to a gene: 1. CDR3 length: 12 amino acids. CDR3 in amino acids: CSVGQGNTEAFF. The CDR3 DNA is TGCAGCGTCGGACAGGGGAACACTGAAGCTTTCTTT.

J is TRBJ2-7 and V is TRBV4-1, with 10 bases that match TRBD1. V lost 3 bases to trimming and J lost 5 bases; unmatched junction nucleotides: 10. In germline, CDR1 is MGHRA, CDR2 YSYEKL. This CDR3 is built from 16 residues. In DNA, the CDR3 is TGCGCCAGCAGCCAGCCGGGACAGGGGCGATTCGACGAGCAGTACTTC. It yields the protein CASSQPGQGRFDEQYF.

J is TRBJ2-7 and V is TRBV7-2; D is possibly TRBD2 (5 bases). Germline CDR1 is SGHTA and CDR2 is FQGNSA. V gave up 2 bases and J gave up 2 bases, with 10 bases separating them. The CDR3 covers 14 residues. In DNA, the CDR3 is TGTGCCAGCAGCTTATTGGACTGGCCCTACGAGCAGTACGTC. Encoded protein: CASSLLDWPYEQYV.

This clone was detected a few times. The V gene is TRBV18, the J gene TRBJ2-7; D is unclear. The CDR3 covers 13 residues. V was pared by 6 bases and J by 6 bases, with 15 bases between. The germline CDR1 and CDR2 sequences are KGHSH and LQKENI. This CDR3 is CASSPHERGEQYF. The CDR3 DNA follows: TGTGCCAGCTCTCCCCACGAAAGAGGCGAGCAGTACTTC.

This chain links TRBV5-1 with TRBJ1-1, with a possible D match to TRBD1 (6 bases). Germline-derived CDR1 and CDR2 are SGHRS and YFSETQ. The CDR3 spans 15 residues. The ends were cut back, 4 bases at V and 1 base at J, with 14 bases in the middle. The CDR3 loop is CASSIPGQQNTEAFF. In nucleotides, the CDR3 is TGCGCCAGCAGCATACCGGGACAACAGAACACTGAAGCTTTCTTT.

This chain uses TRBV29-1 with TRBJ2-5; 8 positions match TRBD2. The CDR3 runs 16 residues. Losses at the gene ends were 7 bases for V and 2 bases for J; bases not matched to a gene: 15. In germline, CDR1 is SQVTM, CDR2 ANQGSEA. The CDR3 here is CSASGGRRPSQETQYF. The CDR3 nucleotides read TGCAGCGCCTCGGGCGGGAGGAGGCCTTCTCAAGAGACCCAGTACTTC.

This clone has just a few counts. This chain joins TRBV4-3 and TRBJ2-3; TRBD2 matches at 8 bases. There are 17 residues in the CDR3. Germline V gene sequence: CDR1 LGHNA, CDR2 YSLEER. Trimming removed 0 bases from V and 5 bases from J; junction bases left unmatched: 10. CDR3 protein: CASSQDASGSKGDTQYF. The CDR3 nucleotides read TGCGCCAGCAGCCAAGATGCGAGCGGGAGCAAGGGAGATACGCAGTATTTT.

This sequence joins TRBV7-2 and TRBJ2-7; D unresolved. The V gene lost 3 bases and the J gene lost 4 bases, with 19 bases spanning the gap. Per germline, CDR1 SGHTA and CDR2 FQGNSA. The CDR3 totals 16 residues. CDR3 coding DNA: TGTGCCAGCAGCTTTCGCCCTGTGGCCCCGCGGTACGAGCAGTACTTC. Its protein product is CASSFRPVAPRYEQYF.

CDR3 sequence (DNA): TGTGCCAGCAGTCACCCGAGGACTAGCGGGAGCTTAACCGGGGAGCTGTTTTTT. This sequence encodes CASSHPRTSGSLTGELFF. J is TRBJ2-2 and V is TRBV27, with TRBD2 identical over 13 bases. V was clipped by 5 bases and J by 5 bases; unmatched bases: 11. This CDR3 region has 18 residues. The germline V gene has CDR1 MNHEY and CDR2 SMNVEV (reference sequence).

This clone was seen a handful of times. As DNA, the CDR3 is TGTGCCAGCAGCTTTAACAGGGAAAACACTGAAGCTTTCTTT. Protein product: CASSFNRENTEAFF. The chain recombines TRBV7-2 with TRBJ1-1, with a possible D match to TRBD1 (6 bases). This CDR3 has 14 residues. V lost 3 bases, J lost 2 bases, and 10 bases lay in between. Germline V CDR1 and CDR2: SGHTA, FQGNSA. Together with reference TRBV7-2 and TRBJ1-1, the CDR3 gives the full variable domain: GAGVSQSPSNKVTEKGKDVELRCDPISGHTALYWYRQSLGQGLEFLIYFQGNSAPDKSGLPSDRFSAERTGGSVSTLTIQRTQQEDSAVYLCASSFNRENTEAFFGQGTRLTVV.

This clone has just a few counts. J is TRBJ1-1 and V is TRBV28, with TRBD1 as a possible D gene (5 bases). The CDR3 runs 14 residues. Germline CDR1 reads MDHEN; CDR2 reads SYDVKM. Trimming removed 6 bases from V and 0 bases from J, with 11 bases in between. CDR3 DNA: TGTGCCAGCAGAACCGGGGGTCTGAACACTGAAGCTTTCTTT. Translated, it gives CASRTGGLNTEAFF.

In this sample, this clone turned up a few times. V gene TRBV7-3 combines with J gene TRBJ2-2; D gene unclear. The CDR3 runs to 14 residues. The V and J ends lost 3 bases and 4 bases respectively, with 9 bases between them. CDR1 and CDR2 (germline): SGHTA, FQGTGA. CDR3 coding DNA: TGTGCCAGCAGCTTTACTGCACCCACCGGGGAGCTGTTTTTT. The encoded protein is CASSFTAPTGELFF.

This clone was observed a handful of times. The chain recombines TRBV6-5 with TRBJ2-1, with TRBD2 identical over 7 bases. The CDR3 contains 15 residues. V trimming: 7 bases; J trimming: 5 bases; junction bases outside the gene matches: 11. Germline V lookup: CDR1 MNHEY, CDR2 SVGAGI. The CDR3 here is CASNQRGVGNNEQFF. The CDR3 nucleotides read TGTGCCAGCAACCAGCGGGGAGTGGGGAACAATGAGCAGTTCTTC.

V is TRBV27 and J is TRBJ2-3, with a possible D match to TRBD1 (6 bases). Germline V CDR1 and CDR2: MNHEY, SMNVEV (reference sequence). The CDR3 covers 13 residues. V was cut by 7 bases and J by 2 bases, with 10 bases left in between. The CDR3 loop is CASKGHPTDTQYF. The CDR3 DNA reads as TGTGCCAGCAAGGGACATCCCACAGATACGCAGTATTTT.

This clone appeared a few times. The rearrangement uses TRBV7-9 and TRBJ2-3; the D gene is possibly TRBD1 (6 bases). This CDR3 has 15 residues. Germline CDR1 is SEHNR and CDR2 is FQNEAQ (reference sequence). Between the trimmed V and J ends, which lost 4 bases and 5 bases, there was a span of 16 bases. This CDR3 is CASSSSSGVIDTQYF. The CDR3 DNA sequence: TGTGCCAGCAGCTCCTCCTCAGGGGTGATAGATACGCAGTATTTT.

The V call is TRBV30, the J call TRBJ2-7; TRBD1 matches at 8 bases. From germline, CDR1 is GTSNPN and CDR2 SVGIG (reference sequence). V trimming: 8 bases; J trimming: 4 bases; junction bases outside the gene matches: 13. The CDR3 sequence is 14 residues long. CDR3: CARTGTGDPYEQYF. In DNA, the CDR3 is TGTGCCCGTACCGGGACAGGTGACCCTTACGAGCAGTACTTC.

The sample holds a few counts of this clone. The chain links TRBV9 to TRBJ1-2; 9 nucleotides line up with TRBD1. The CDR3 spans 14 residues. Germline V CDR1 and CDR2: SGDLS, YYNGEE. With 4 bases clipped from V and 7 bases from J, the junction kept 8 bases outside the gene matches. CDR3 DNA: TGTGCCAGCAGCACAGGGGACAGGGATTCTGGCTACACCTTC. The encoded protein is CASSTGDRDSGYTF.